Included here is one T cell receptor beta chain sequence, with context. This specimen comes from a study of blood T cells in healthy people across ages. The second PCR ran about 7 to 12 cycles with a sample-barcoded 5' primer and J-beta primers. TCRdb recomputed calls from the 5' RACE reads with MiXCR, one row per CDR3 protein. The sample has 650,000 to 950,000 distinct CDR3 sequences; roughly 44% are singletons. This CDR3 is built from 13 residues. V gave up 1 base and J gave up 3 bases, with 7 bases separating them. Germline CDR1 reads SGHVS; CDR2 reads FNYEAQ. The J gene is TRBJ2-7, the V gene TRBV7-6; no definite D call. Sequencing was performed on blood. The clonotype originates from a man aged 55-75 years in good health. The chain's CDR3 is CASSLEVFYEQYF. CDR3 sequence (DNA): TGTGCCAGCAGCTTAGAAGTCTTCTACGAGCAGTACTTC.